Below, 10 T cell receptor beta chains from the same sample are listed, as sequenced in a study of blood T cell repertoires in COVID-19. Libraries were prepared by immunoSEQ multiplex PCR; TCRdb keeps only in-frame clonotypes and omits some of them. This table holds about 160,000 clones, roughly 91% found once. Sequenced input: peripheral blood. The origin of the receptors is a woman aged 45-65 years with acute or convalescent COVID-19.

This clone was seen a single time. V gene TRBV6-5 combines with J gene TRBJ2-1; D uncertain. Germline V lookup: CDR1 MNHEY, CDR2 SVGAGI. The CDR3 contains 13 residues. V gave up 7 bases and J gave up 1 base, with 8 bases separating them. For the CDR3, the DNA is TGTGCCAGCATGAGCAGGTCCTACAATGAGCAGTTCTTC. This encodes CASMSRSYNEQFF.

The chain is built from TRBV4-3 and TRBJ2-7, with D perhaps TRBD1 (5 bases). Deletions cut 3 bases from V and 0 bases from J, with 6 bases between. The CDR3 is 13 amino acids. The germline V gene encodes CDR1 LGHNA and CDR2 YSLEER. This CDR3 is CASSHDSSYEQYF. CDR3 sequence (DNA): TGCGCCAGCAGCCACGACAGCTCCTACGAGCAGTACTTC.

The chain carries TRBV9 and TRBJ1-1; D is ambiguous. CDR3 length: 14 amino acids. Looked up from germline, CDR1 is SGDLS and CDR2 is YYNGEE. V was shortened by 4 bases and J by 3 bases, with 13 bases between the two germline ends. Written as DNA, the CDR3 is TGTGCCAGCAGCCCCTATGGCGGGCACACTGAAGCTTTCTTT. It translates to CASSPYGGHTEAFF.

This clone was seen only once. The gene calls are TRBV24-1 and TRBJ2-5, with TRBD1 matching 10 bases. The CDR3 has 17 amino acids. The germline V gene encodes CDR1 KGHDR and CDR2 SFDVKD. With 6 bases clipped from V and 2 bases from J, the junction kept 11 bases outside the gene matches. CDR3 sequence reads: CATSPNPDRGLQETQYF. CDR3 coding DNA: TGTGCCACCAGTCCAAACCCCGACAGGGGGCTACAAGAGACCCAGTACTTC.

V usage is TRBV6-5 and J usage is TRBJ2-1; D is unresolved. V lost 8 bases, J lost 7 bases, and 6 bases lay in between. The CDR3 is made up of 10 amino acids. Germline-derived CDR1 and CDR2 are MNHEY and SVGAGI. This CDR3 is CASGRNEQFF. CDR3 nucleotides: TGTGCCAGCGGCCGTAATGAGCAGTTCTTC.

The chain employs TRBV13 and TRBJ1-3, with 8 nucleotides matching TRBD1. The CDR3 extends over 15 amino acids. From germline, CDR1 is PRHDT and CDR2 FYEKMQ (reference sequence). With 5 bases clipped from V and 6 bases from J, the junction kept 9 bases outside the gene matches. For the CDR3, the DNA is TGTGCCAGCAGCGTTGGACAGGGAAAAGCAAACACCATATATTTT. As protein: CASSVGQGKANTIYF.

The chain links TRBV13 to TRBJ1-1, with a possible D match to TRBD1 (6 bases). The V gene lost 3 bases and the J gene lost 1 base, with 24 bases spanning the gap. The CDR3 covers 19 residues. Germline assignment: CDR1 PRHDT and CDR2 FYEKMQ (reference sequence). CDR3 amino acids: CASSFLGPLYRERNTEAFF. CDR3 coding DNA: TGTGCCAGCAGCTTCTTAGGCCCACTATACAGGGAAAGGAACACTGAAGCTTTCTTT.

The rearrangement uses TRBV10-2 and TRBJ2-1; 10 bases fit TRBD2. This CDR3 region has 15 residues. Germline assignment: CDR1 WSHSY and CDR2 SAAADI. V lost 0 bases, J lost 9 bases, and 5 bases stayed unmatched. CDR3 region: CASSESKTSGTEQFF. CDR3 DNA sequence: TGCGCCAGCAGTGAGTCGAAAACTAGCGGGACTGAGCAGTTCTTC.

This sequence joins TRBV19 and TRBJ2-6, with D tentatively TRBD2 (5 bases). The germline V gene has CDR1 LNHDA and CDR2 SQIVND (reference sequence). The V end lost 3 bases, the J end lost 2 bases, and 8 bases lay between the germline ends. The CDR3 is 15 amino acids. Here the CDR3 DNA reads TGTGCCAGTAGTATCGAGGGTGCTGGGGCCAACGTCCTGACTTTC. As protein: CASSIEGAGANVLTF.

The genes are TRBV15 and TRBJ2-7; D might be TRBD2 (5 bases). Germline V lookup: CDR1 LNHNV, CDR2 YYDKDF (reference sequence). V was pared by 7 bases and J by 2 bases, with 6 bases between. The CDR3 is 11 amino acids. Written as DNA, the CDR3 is TGTGCCACCAACGGGACCTACGAGCAGTACTTC. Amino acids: CATNGTYEQYF.